A selection of T cell receptor beta chains follows, all from one sample in a study of human T cells and chemical hapten exposure. TCRdb passed the RACE reads through MiXCR, listing each CDR3 protein once. The sample has roughly 13,000 distinct CDR3 sequences; about a sixth are singletons. The material sequenced was whole blood, taken in connection with sensitization to the hapten diphenylcyclopropenone (DPC). These receptors were taken from a woman aged 25 to 45 with alopecia areata. Some clones in this sample may be carry-over from other donors' samples. Each CDR3 is given with its conserved first and last residue. Fields, in order: CDR3 DNA, CDR3 protein, J gene, V gene, D gene, clone size. D genes are given only for firm matches. The size of a clone is reported for some rows only, either as once, few or many, or as a class for expanded clones.

TGTGCCAGCAGCTCTCGGCAGGGGGCAGATTCACCCCTCCACTTT CASSSRQGADSPLHF TRBJ1-6 TRBV5-4 TRBD1 medium-sized
TGTGCCAGCAGTTTTGGGTTAGCCTACGAGCAGTACTTC CASSFGLAYEQYF TRBJ2-7 TRBV12-3/TRBV12-4 - -
TGCGCCAGCAGCATACCGGGACAGGGAAACTATGGCTACACCTTC CASSIPGQGNYGYTF TRBJ1-2 TRBV5-1 TRBD1 many
TGTGCCAGCAGCCCTTGGGGGCGAAATCAGCCCCAGCATTTT CASSPWGRNQPQHF TRBJ1-5 TRBV3-1 - medium-sized
TGTGCCAGTAGGGCAGCCCTGTACCAAGAGACCCAGTACTTC CASRAALYQETQYF TRBJ2-5 TRBV19 - -
TGTGCCAGCAGCCAATCAGGGGTCAATCAGCCCCAGCATTTT CASSQSGVNQPQHF TRBJ1-5 TRBV7-9 - medium-sized
TGTGCCAGCAGTTACCCTGGGACAGGGAACGGCTACACCTTC CASSYPGTGNGYTF TRBJ1-2 TRBV6-2/TRBV6-3 TRBD1 medium-sized
TGTGCCAGCAGTCTGATAGACAGTTCAGTTTATGGCTACACCTTC CASSLIDSSVYGYTF TRBJ1-2 TRBV28 - many
TGTGCCAGCAGCGTAGCTGGTTTCTCCTACAATGAGCAGTTCTTC CASSVAGFSYNEQFF TRBJ2-1 TRBV9 - few
TGCGCCAGCAGCTTGGTTGGAGATACGCAGTATTTT CASSLVGDTQYF TRBJ2-3 TRBV5-1 - -
TGTGCCAGCAGTCTTTGGGCGACTAGCGGGAGTAAAGAGACCCAGTACTTC CASSLWATSGSKETQYF TRBJ2-5 TRBV27 TRBD2 few
TGCGCCAGCACAACGTTAGGGGACACCGGGGAGCTGTTTTTT CASTTLGDTGELFF TRBJ2-2 TRBV5-1 - many
TGTGCAAGTAGCCCGGGACAGTCGTACAATGAGCAGTTCTTC CASSPGQSYNEQFF TRBJ2-1 TRBV12-5 TRBD1 medium-sized
TGTGCCAGCAGTCCCAGGGACACCGGGGAGCTGTTTTTT CASSPRDTGELFF TRBJ2-2 TRBV12-3/TRBV12-4 - few
TGTGCCAGCAGTTATCAGGGGGAGGGGACCCAGTACTTC CASSYQGEGTQYF TRBJ2-5 TRBV6-6 - few
TGCAGTGCTTGGACTAGCGGAGAGACCCAGTACTTC CSAWTSGETQYF TRBJ2-5 TRBV20-1 TRBD2 medium-sized
TGTGCCAGCAGCTTAAGGGGGGCAGATACGCAGTATTTT CASSLRGADTQYF TRBJ2-3 TRBV7-6 - few
TGTGCCAGCAGTGCCACGGGAGCGTACACAGATACGCAGTATTTT CASSATGAYTDTQYF TRBJ2-3 TRBV6-5 - few
TGTGCCAGCAGCCTTGTAAACCGGGCCCAAATCCACAATGAGCAGTTCTTC CASSLVNRAQIHNEQFF TRBJ2-1 TRBV11-2 - medium-sized
TGCGCCAGCAGCTTGATCGGAGCCGGAACCTACGAGCAGTACTTC CASSLIGAGTYEQYF TRBJ2-7 TRBV5-1 - -
TGTGCCAGTAGTAGGGGGGCCAGCACAGATACGCAGTATTTT CASSRGASTDTQYF TRBJ2-3 TRBV19 - -
TGTGCCAGCAGCTTAACTCTCCAGTCACCCCTCCACTTT CASSLTLQSPLHF TRBJ1-6 TRBV7-3 - many
TGTGCCAGCAGTGAAATGGAGGGGATTCAGTACTTC CASSEMEGIQYF TRBJ2-4 TRBV6-1 - -
TGCAGTGCTCGGGACGTCCTTAGCGCAGATACGCAGTATTTT CSARDVLSADTQYF TRBJ2-3 TRBV20-1 - medium-sized
TGTGCCAGTACTCAACAGGCTAGCTCCTACAATGAGCAGTTCTTC CASTQQASSYNEQFF TRBJ2-1 TRBV19 - many
TGTGCCAGCAGATCTGCCATGGTGTCGTCCCTCCACTTT CASRSAMVSSLHF TRBJ1-6 TRBV28 - medium-sized
TGTGCCAGCTCACCCCTTAGTGCGGGGACTAGCACTGAAGCTTTCTTT CASSPLSAGTSTEAFF TRBJ1-1 TRBV18 - medium-sized
TGTGCCAGTAGGAGCGGGGAGCTGTTTTTT CASRSGELFF TRBJ2-2 TRBV19 - many
TGTGCCAGCTCACCCTACAGGGTGGCAAGCACAGATACGCAGTATTTT CASSPYRVASTDTQYF TRBJ2-3 TRBV18 - many
TGTGCCAGCAGAACCGAAACAGGTTCCGTTTACAATGAGCAGTTCTTC CASRTETGSVYNEQFF TRBJ2-1 TRBV7-2 - many
TGTGCCAGCACTGCTCGAGCGGGAGTAATGGATACGCAGTATTTT CASTARAGVMDTQYF TRBJ2-3 TRBV12-3/TRBV12-4 TRBD2 -
TGCAGCGTTGTCGAGGTGGCAGATACGCAGTATTTT CSVVEVADTQYF TRBJ2-3 TRBV29-1 - many
TGTGCCAGCAGCTCCAACCGGGGGAACCAAGAGACCCAGTACTTC CASSSNRGNQETQYF TRBJ2-5 TRBV11-2 - -
TGTGCCAGCAGCCAGGGGCTGCAAAAAGAGACCCAGTACTTC CASSQGLQKETQYF TRBJ2-5 TRBV11-2 - -
TGTGCCAGTAGTATAAGGGGACAGGGGAATAGCAATCAGCCCCAGCATTTT CASSIRGQGNSNQPQHF TRBJ1-5 TRBV19 TRBD1 medium-sized
TGTGCCAGCAGCTTGACAGGGAACACTGAAGCTTTCTTT CASSLTGNTEAFF TRBJ1-1 TRBV5-5 - medium-sized
TGTGCCAGCAGTTACGGATCCTTGCTGGCTGAAGCTTTCTTT CASSYGSLLAEAFF TRBJ1-1 TRBV6-2/TRBV6-3 - many
TGCAGCGTTGTGGGACAGGTGAACACTGAAGCTTTCTTT CSVVGQVNTEAFF TRBJ1-1 TRBV29-1 TRBD1 medium-sized
TGCAGTGCTAGAAATTTGGAGCGGGGGCCAAACACCGGGGAGCTGTTTTTT CSARNLERGPNTGELFF TRBJ2-2 TRBV20-1 TRBD2 many
TGTGCCAGCAGAAGACTAGCGGGAGGCACCGGGGAGCTGTTTTTT CASRRLAGGTGELFF TRBJ2-2 TRBV6-5 TRBD2 many
TGCAGTGCTAGAGGGCCGGCGACAGATACGCAGTATTTT CSARGPATDTQYF TRBJ2-3 TRBV20-1 - few
TGCGCCAGCAGCAAAACCTCAAACCTAGCGGGAGGTTCCCAAAAACAATCAGCTACGCAGTATTTT CASSKTSNLAGGSQKQSATQYF TRBJ2-3 TRBV10-2 TRBD2 -
TGCAGCGTCGACAACAATGAGCAGTTCTTC CSVDNNEQFF TRBJ2-1 TRBV29-1 - few
TGTGCCAGCAGTTTACGGGGGCCCCAAAACACCGGGGAGCTGTTTTTT CASSLRGPQNTGELFF TRBJ2-2 TRBV28 - many
TGCGCCAGCAGCTGGACAGGGGGATACGAGCAGTACTTC CASSWTGGYEQYF TRBJ2-7 TRBV5-1 TRBD1 many
TGTGCCAGCAGTCCAATACCCACTTGGTACTTC CASSPIPTWYF TRBJ2-7 TRBV2 - few
TGTGCCAGCAGCCGCGGTCGGCGGTTCAATCAGCCCCAGCATTTT CASSRGRRFNQPQHF TRBJ1-5 TRBV28 - many
TGCAGTGTGGGGGAACCTTCTAGCACAGATACGCAGTATTTT CSVGEPSSTDTQYF TRBJ2-3 TRBV20-1 - medium-sized